The subject of this entry is one T cell receptor (beta chain). The CDR3 is 13 residues long. V lost 3 bases to trimming and J lost 3 bases, with 9 bases between them. Germline values: CDR1 SGHRS, CDR2 YFSETQ. The sample originates from a study of shared T cell receptors in the human thymus. Sequenced by immunoSEQ multiplex PCR; TCRdb stores in-frame clones only, minus some. The table shows hundreds of thousands of clones, with 88% occurring only once. These data were also reused for a study on human thymus T cells. That paper notes: Resected material from corrective heart surgery provided the thymus tissue analysed. Related research has reported that thymic repertoires overlap highly among unrelated individuals.

The source of this sequence is a boy in the first two years of life with a congenital heart defect. The genes are TRBV5-1 and TRBJ2-5; unclear D gene. The source material was thymocytes. For the CDR3, the DNA is TGCGCCAGCAGCTCCAAAAACAAAGAGACCCAGTACTTC. This encodes CASSSKNKETQYF.